These T cell receptor beta chains were read from a single sample in a study of long-term antiretroviral therapy in people with HIV. Produced via immunoSEQ multiplex PCR; TCRdb's table is partial and in-frame only. This table has under 20,000 clones, over 70% appearing once. The material sequenced was unsorted PBMCs, taken 1.5 years before starting antiretroviral therapy. These TCRs come from a woman between 50 and 59 years old with HIV. Each CDR3 is given with its conserved first and last residue. Each record gives: V gene, D gene, clone size, J gene, CDR3 DNA, CDR3 protein. D genes are given only for firm matches. Clone size is stated in some rows and not others, as once, few, many or a class when expanded.

>TRBV9|NA|NA|TRBJ2-2
TGTGCCAGCAGCAGGGGTACGACCGGGGAGCTGTTTTTT
CASSRGTTGELFF
>TRBV7-3|NA|NA|TRBJ1-2
TGTGCCAGCAGCCCCGGCCCCAATCTTTATGGCTACACCTTC
CASSPGPNLYGYTF
>TRBV5-1|NA|NA|TRBJ2-5
TGCGCCAGCAGCTTGGGCGCCCCCCGAGAGACCCAGTACTTC
CASSLGAPRETQYF
>TRBV6-5|NA|few|TRBJ1-5
TGTGCCAGCAGTTACGGGGGGTTGGCGGGCAATCAGCCCCAGCATTTT
CASSYGGLAGNQPQHF
>TRBV19|TRBD2|once|TRBJ2-1
TGTGCCAGCAGACTAGCCGGCAATGAGCAGTTCTTC
CASRLAGNEQFF
>TRBV11-2|TRBD2|NA|TRBJ2-2
TGTGCCAGCAGCTTAGTAATAGGCCTAGCGGGGGCCGGGGAGCTGTTTTTT
CASSLVIGLAGAGELFF
>TRBV28|NA|medium-sized|TRBJ2-2
TGTGCCGAGGGAGCCCGGGCCGGGGAGCTGTTTTTT
CAEGARAGELFF
>TRBV27|NA|NA|TRBJ2-7
TGTGCCAGCAGCACCAAAACCCCGGCCTTCGAGCAGTACTTC
CASSTKTPAFEQYF
>TRBV5-5|NA|NA|TRBJ2-5
TGTGCCAGCAGCCGCCTCAACAGGGTCCAAGAGACCCAGTACTTC
CASSRLNRVQETQYF
>TRBV28|NA|NA|TRBJ1-5
TGTGCCAGCAGTAAACGAGGACAAGGGAGCAATCAGCCCCAGCATTTT
CASSKRGQGSNQPQHF
>TRBV7-7|NA|NA|TRBJ2-3
TGTGCCAGCAGCTTATCTAGCAGAGATACGCAGTATTTT
CASSLSSRDTQYF
>TRBV7-8|NA|NA|TRBJ2-1
TGTGCCAGCAGCTTAGGACAGTACAATGAGCAGTTCTTC
CASSLGQYNEQFF
>TRBV19|NA|NA|TRBJ1-2
TGTGCCAGTAGCCCAAGAGGGACGGACTATGGCTACACCTTC
CASSPRGTDYGYTF
>TRBV19|NA|NA|TRBJ2-2
TGTGCCAGTAGTCCTTACGAGGGGGGCGGAACCGCCGGGGAGCTGTTTTTT
CASSPYEGGGTAGELFF
>TRBV30|NA|NA|TRBJ2-2
TGTGCCTGGAGTGCACCCCGGGAGCTGTTTTTT
CAWSAPRELFF
>TRBV5-1|NA|NA|TRBJ2-2
TGCGCCAGCAGCTTGACAGAAGACACCGGGGAGCTGTTTTTT
CASSLTEDTGELFF
>TRBV14|NA|NA|TRBJ2-5
TGTGCCAGCAGCCAGCCACAAGAGACCCAGTACTTC
CASSQPQETQYF
>TRBV5-1|NA|NA|TRBJ1-4
TGCGCCAGCAGCTTGGGACTAACCGAAAAACTGTTTTTT
CASSLGLTEKLFF
>TRBV11-2|NA|NA|TRBJ2-3
TGTGCCAGCAGCATACGGGACTTAAATACGCAGTATTTT
CASSIRDLNTQYF
>TRBV5-1|NA|NA|TRBJ1-1
TGCGCCAGCACGCGCGGGGACGAAGGGACTGAAGCTTTCTTT
CASTRGDEGTEAFF
>TRBV29-1|NA|NA|TRBJ2-5
TGCAGCGTTGAAGAGGAGACCCAGTACTTC
CSVEEETQYF
>TRBV9|NA|NA|TRBJ1-1
TGTGCCAGCAGCGTGCTGGGGGCAGGGAGTGAAGCTTTCTTT
CASSVLGAGSEAFF
>TRBV18|TRBD1|few|TRBJ2-1
TGTGCCAGCTCACCTATACCGGGACAGCTCTACAATGAGCAGTTCTTC
CASSPIPGQLYNEQFF
>TRBV7-9|TRBD1|NA|TRBJ1-4
TGTGCCAGCAGCGCGGGTGGACAGGGTGCTAATGAAAAACTGTTTTTT
CASSAGGQGANEKLFF
>TRBV7-9|TRBD2|NA|TRBJ2-5
TGTGCCAGCAGCTCGTGGACTAGCGGGGGGAGCCAAGAGACCCAGTACTTC
CASSSWTSGGSQETQYF
>TRBV11-2|TRBD2|NA|TRBJ2-1
TGTGCCAGCAGGGACATGGGAGGGAAAGATGAGCAGTTCTTC
CASRDMGGKDEQFF
>TRBV7-3|TRBD1|NA|TRBJ1-5
TGTGCCAGCAGTTCCAGGGGGGGTGCAGGGCAGCCCCAGCATTTT
CASSSRGGAGQPQHF
>TRBV19|TRBD1|NA|TRBJ1-6
TGTGCCAGTAGTATCGGGCAGGGGGATTCACCCCTCCACTTT
CASSIGQGDSPLHF
>TRBV5-4|TRBD1|NA|TRBJ2-7
TGTGCCAGCAGACCGGGACAGGGGGCGTACGAGCAGTACTTC
CASRPGQGAYEQYF
>TRBV10-2|TRBD1|NA|TRBJ1-5
TGCGCCAGCAGTCAGGGGGTTCATCAGCCCCAGCATTTT
CASSQGVHQPQHF
>TRBV7-2|NA|NA|TRBJ2-3
TGTGCCAGCAGCTTTATGAGCAGGGCGGCAGATACGCAGTATTTT
CASSFMSRAADTQYF
>TRBV30|NA|NA|TRBJ1-4
TGTGCCTGGAGTAGGTCATATGAAAAACTGTTTTTT
CAWSRSYEKLFF
>TRBV27|TRBD1|NA|TRBJ1-5
TGTGCCAGCAGTCTCGCTTCGGGACAGGGGTCCAATCAGCCCCAGCATTTT
CASSLASGQGSNQPQHF